One sample yielded the 17 T cell receptor beta chains listed below, sequenced in a study of blood T cell repertoires in COVID-19. The assay was immunoSEQ multiplex PCR, and TCRdb's table has in-frame clones only and misses some. The data show approximately 300,000 clones, approximately 92% seen once. What was sequenced was peripheral blood. The receptors originated from a woman in her twenties or thirties with COVID-19, enrolled during active disease.

This chain links TRBV9 with TRBJ1-6; D is perhaps TRBD1 (6 bases). Germline V CDR1 and CDR2: SGDLS, YYNGEE. The CDR3 is made up of 15 amino acids. Trimming removed 4 bases from V and 8 bases from J, with 16 bases in between. Written as DNA, the CDR3 is TGTGCCAGCAGCATCCGGTCGACAGGAGATTCACCCCTCCACTTT. The encoded protein is CASSIRSTGDSPLHF.

The V call is TRBV5-1, the J call TRBJ2-1; TRBD1 agrees at 7 bases. Losses at the gene ends were 4 bases for V and 8 bases for J; bases not matched to a gene: 12. The CDR3 is 15 residues long. Per the germline V gene, CDR1 is SGHRS and CDR2 is YFSETQ. CDR3 loop: CASSPTGAPEDEQFF. The CDR3 nucleotides read TGCGCCAGCAGCCCCACAGGGGCACCTGAGGATGAGCAGTTCTTC. Drawing the rest from reference TRBV5-1 and TRBJ2-1, the complete variable domain is KAGVTQTPRYLIKTRGQQVTLSCSPISGHRSVSWYQQTPGQGLQFLFEYFSETQRNKGNFPGRFSGRQFSNSRSEMNVSTLELGDSALYLCASSPTGAPEDEQFFGPGTRLTVL.

V is TRBV4-1 and J is TRBJ2-1; TRBD2 aligns across 9 bases. CDR3 length: 16 residues. The ends lost 4 bases at V and 10 bases at J; junction bases unmatched: 14. Germline CDR1 MGHRA, CDR2 YSYEKL. The DNA for the CDR3 is TGCGCCAGCAGCCCGGGAGTGGTAGCGGGGGTTAGCGAGCAGTTCTTC. It is translated as CASSPGVVAGVSEQFF.

Concerning this clone: Germline is not matched at one junction end, which may reflect a read error. V and J are TRBV5-6 and TRBJ1-1; maybe TRBD1 (5 bases). This CDR3 region has 15 residues. Germline CDR1 reads SGHDT; CDR2 reads YYEEEE. The DNA for the CDR3 is TGTACCAGCAGCTTGTTTCAGGGTGGCAACACTGAAGCTTTCTTT. Amino acid sequence: CTSSLFQGGNTEAFF.

The chain carries TRBV2 and TRBJ2-7, with 7 bases aligning to TRBD2. Trimming took 5 bases from V and 3 from J; bases not matched to a gene: 7. In germline, CDR1 is SNHLY, CDR2 FYNNEI. The CDR3 is 14 amino acids. In DNA form, the CDR3 reads TGTGCCAGCAGTAAGGGGCGGGGGAGCTACGAGCAGTACTTC. This sequence encodes CASSKGRGSYEQYF.

This chain links TRBV5-1 with TRBJ2-1, with 10 bases aligning to TRBD2. CDR3 length equals 18 residues. V was pared by 6 bases and J by 0 bases, with 12 bases of the junction left unmatched. Germline V gene data show CDR1 as SGHRS and CDR2 as YFSETQ. Here the CDR3 DNA reads TGCGCCAGCATCCCATTCGAACTAGCGGGATCCTCCTACAATGAGCAGTTCTTC. It codes for CASIPFELAGSSYNEQFF. Filled out from reference TRBV5-1 and TRBJ2-1, the complete variable domain reads KAGVTQTPRYLIKTRGQQVTLSCSPISGHRSVSWYQQTPGQGLQFLFEYFSETQRNKGNFPGRFSGRQFSNSRSEMNVSTLELGDSALYLCASIPFELAGSSYNEQFFGPGTRLTVL.

This chain connects TRBV24-1 to TRBJ1-5; D gene ambiguous. CDR1 KGHDR and CDR2 SFDVKD come from the germline V gene. This CDR3 comprises 14 residues. The germline V and J ends were trimmed by 1 base and 3 bases, with 6 bases remaining between them. DNA for the CDR3: TGTGCCACCAGTGATTTCCGGTCCAATCAGCCCCAGCATTTT. The encoded protein is CATSDFRSNQPQHF.

The chain links TRBV9 to TRBJ1-5; 8 positions agree with TRBD1. CDR1 and CDR2 (germline): SGDLS, YYNGEE. This CDR3 region has 15 residues. V lost 3 bases, J lost 5 bases, and 7 bases stayed unmatched. CDR3 amino acids: CASSATGGWDQPQHF. DNA of the CDR3: TGTGCCAGCAGCGCAACAGGGGGATGGGATCAGCCCCAGCATTTT.

The V call is TRBV9, the J call TRBJ2-1; the match to TRBD2 covers 7 bases. The CDR3 has 16 residues. V shed 3 bases, J shed 5 bases, and the junction held 11 bases outside the gene matches. Germline CDR1 reads SGDLS; CDR2 reads YYNGEE. CDR3 nucleotide sequence: TGTGCCAGCAGCGGTTCTCAGCGGGAATTTCACAATGAGCAGTTCTTC. Protein sequence: CASSGSQREFHNEQFF. Full variable domain (outside the CDR3, taken from reference TRBV9 and TRBJ2-1): DSGVTQTPKHLITATGQRVTLRCSPRSGDLSVYWYQQSLDQGLQFLIQYYNGEERAKGNILERFSAQQFPDLHSELNLSSLELGDSALYFCASSGSQREFHNEQFFGPGTRLTVL.

The genes are TRBV6-4 and TRBJ1-1; TRBD1 might be the D (6 bases). V shed 5 bases and J shed 5 bases, with 12 bases lying between them. The germline CDR1 and CDR2 sequences are MRHNA and SNTAGT. This CDR3 contains 13 residues. DNA for the CDR3: TGTGCCAGCAGTAAACCTCAGGGGACTGAAGCTTTCTTT. Encoded protein: CASSKPQGTEAFF.

This clone appeared once. The chain joins TRBV15 to TRBJ2-5, with 7 bases fitting TRBD1. The V gene end was trimmed by 4 bases and the J gene end by 2 bases; junction bases not matched to a gene: 7. The length of the CDR3 is 15 residues. Germline CDR1 reads LNHNV; CDR2 reads YYDKDF (reference sequence). The CDR3 here is CATSTPGTEQETQYF. The CDR3 bases are TGTGCCACCAGCACCCCGGGGACAGAACAAGAGACCCAGTACTTC. Complete variable domain (other parts from reference TRBV15 and TRBJ2-5): DAMVIQNPRYQVTQFGKPVTLSCSQTLNHNVMYWYQQKSSQAPKLLFHYYDKDFNNEADTPDNFQSRRPNTSFCFLDIRSPGLGDTAMYLCATSTPGTEQETQYFGPGTRLLVL.

Here the CDR3 reads CASSESVTRNTEAFF. The CDR3 DNA sequence: TGTGCCAGCAGTGAATCTGTGACAAGGAACACTGAAGCTTTCTTT. The rearrangement uses TRBV25-1 and TRBJ1-1; no clear D gene. Trimming removed 1 base from V and 1 base from J, with 10 bases in between. The germline gives CDR1 MGHDK, CDR2 SYGVNS. This CDR3 contains 15 residues. Drawing the rest from reference TRBV25-1 and TRBJ1-1, the complete variable domain is EADIYQTPRYLVIGTGKKITLECSQTMGHDKMYWYQQDPGMELHLIHYSYGVNSTEKGDLSSESTVSRIRTEHFPLTLESARPSHTSQYLCASSESVTRNTEAFFGQGTRLTVV.

DNA of the CDR3: TGTGCCAGCAGTGGCCCCCGCACTACTCCCAATCAGCCCCAGCATTTT. The encoded protein is CASSGPRTTPNQPQHF. The chain links TRBV6-1 to TRBJ1-5; D gene unclear. The ends were cut back, 4 bases at V and 3 bases at J, with 16 bases in the middle. The CDR3 covers 16 residues. From germline, CDR1 is MNHNS and CDR2 SASEGT.

The V call is TRBV6-5, the J call TRBJ1-3; no definite D call. CDR1 is MNHEY and CDR2 is SVGAGI in the germline V gene. CDR3 length equals 13 residues. V was pared by 0 bases and J by 3 bases, with 3 bases between. As DNA, the CDR3 is TGTGCCAGCAGTTACTCGAGTGGAAACACCATATATTTT. Protein: CASSYSSGNTIYF.

V is TRBV6-6 and J is TRBJ2-7; no clear D gene. The V end was cut by 0 bases, the J end by 6 bases, with 9 bases between. Per the germline V gene, CDR1 is MNHNY and CDR2 is SVGAGI (reference sequence). This CDR3 contains 13 residues. CDR3 nucleotides: TGTGCCAGCAGTTACTCGATTGCCAGCGAGCAGTACTTC. Amino acid sequence: CASSYSIASEQYF.

The rearrangement joins TRBV7-6 to TRBJ2-6; TRBD2 agrees at 9 bases. V dropped 4 bases and J dropped 0; count of bases not matched to a gene: 10. Germline V gives CDR1 SGHVS, CDR2 FNYEAQ. The CDR3 totals 19 residues. This CDR3 is CASSSRAGGPFSGANVLTF. DNA of the CDR3: TGTGCCAGCAGCTCGAGGGCGGGAGGGCCTTTCTCTGGGGCCAACGTCCTGACTTTC.

The chain couples TRBV29-1 to TRBJ2-1, with D perhaps matching TRBD2 (6 bases). Germline assignment: CDR1 SQVTM and CDR2 ANQGSEA. The CDR3 has 15 amino acids. V lost 4 bases and J 7 bases, leaving 20 bases between the germline ends. The CDR3 reads CSVVSFGSKSNEQFF. The CDR3 DNA reads TGCAGCGTTGTTTCTTTCGGGAGTAAGTCGAATGAGCAGTTCTTC.